A single sample is the source of the 28 T cell receptor beta chains below, sequenced in a study of T cell repertoires in cytomegalovirus infection. TCRdb re-called the reads through MiXCR, storing one row per CDR3 protein. The sample records roughly 300,000 distinct CDR3 sequences, approximately 9.5% being singletons. Material for sequencing was PBMCs. The receptors were sampled from a human donor in good health (CMV status not recorded). Some clones in this sample may be carry-over from other donors' samples.

This clonotype was picked up many times. The J gene is TRBJ2-3, the V gene TRBV19; 10 bases are shared with TRBD2. With V trimmed by 8 bases and J by 1 base, 6 bases remained unmatched. This CDR3 spans 15 amino acids. Germline CDR1 LNHDA, CDR2 SQIVND (reference sequence). The CDR3 coding sequence is TGTGCCAGTGGATCTAGCGGGAGTGGCACAGATACGCAGTATTTT. Translating gives CASGSSGSGTDTQYF.

V is TRBV28 and J is TRBJ2-1, with a tentative D call TRBD1 (5 bases). Germline CDR1 and CDR2: MDHEN and SYDVKM. Trimming took 10 bases from V and 0 from J, leaving 16 bases between them. The CDR3 length is 15 residues. CDR3 in DNA: TGTGCCACCAGGGCCTGGCAACACTCCTACAATGAGCAGTTCTTC. This gives the protein CATRAWQHSYNEQFF.

In this sample, this clonotype turned up many times. The rearrangement joins TRBV28 to TRBJ2-5; no firm D call. Germline values: CDR1 MDHEN, CDR2 SYDVKM. Between the trimmed V and J ends, which lost 3 bases and 7 bases, there was a span of 15 bases. The CDR3 spans 14 residues. CDR3 residues: CASSLDQDRGTQYF. CDR3 bases: TGTGCCAGCAGTTTGGATCAGGACCGCGGGACCCAGTACTTC.

This clonotype was counted at least ten times. V gene TRBV11-2 combines with J gene TRBJ2-2; D is perhaps TRBD2 (6 bases). V lost 4 bases to trimming and J lost 0 bases, with 12 bases between them. CDR3 length equals 16 residues. Germline assignment: CDR1 SGHAT and CDR2 FQNNGV. This CDR3 reads CASSWRGTPNTGELFF. In DNA form, the CDR3 reads TGTGCCAGCAGCTGGAGGGGTACACCGAACACCGGGGAGCTGTTTTTT.

This clonotype was recorded a few times. The chain combines TRBV20-1 with TRBJ2-7; perhaps TRBD2 as D (6 bases). The V gene's germline CDR1 is DFQATT and CDR2 SNEGSKA (reference sequence). The germline V and J ends were trimmed by 3 bases and 7 bases, with 16 bases remaining between them. The CDR3 is made up of 13 amino acids. The CDR3 DNA follows: TGCAGTGCTAGGAGGGAGGCCCCCCGGGAGCAGTACTTC. Encoded protein: CSARREAPREQYF.

This clonotype was seen at least ten times. The V gene is TRBV2, the J gene TRBJ1-2, with a possible D match to TRBD1 (6 bases). Germline loops: CDR1 SNHLY, CDR2 FYNNEI. This CDR3 contains 17 residues. V lost 6 bases to trimming and J lost 0 bases, with 20 bases between them. CDR3 coding DNA: TGTGCCAGCAGGATTGGGACAACGACAGATACTAACTATGGCTACACCTTC. Protein sequence: CASRIGTTTDTNYGYTF.

This clonotype occurred a few times. This sequence joins TRBV7-2 and TRBJ2-1; 8 positions match TRBD2. Trimming cost V 5 bases and J 1 base; bases outside gene matches: 4. The CDR3 covers 15 residues. Germline CDR1 reads SGHTA; CDR2 reads FQGNSA. The CDR3 is CASSPGGESYNEQFF. The DNA for the CDR3 is TGTGCCAGCAGCCCCGGGGGGGAGTCCTACAATGAGCAGTTCTTC.

The rearrangement joins TRBV6-2 or TRBV6-3 to TRBJ1-4; D gene unclear. Trimming cost V 5 bases and J 0 bases, with 10 bases left between them. CDR3 size: 15 residues. CDR1 and CDR2 from the germline V gene are MNHEY and SVGEGT. CDR3 in amino acids: CASSNPGATNEKLFF. The CDR3, as DNA: TGTGCCAGCAGTAACCCGGGAGCAACTAATGAAAAACTGTTTTTT.

This clonotype was detected ten times or more. This chain links TRBV29-1 with TRBJ2-1; 8 bases agree with TRBD2. The V segment lost 0 bases and the J segment 2 bases; nucleotides outside the gene matches: 9. Germline assignment: CDR1 SQVTM and CDR2 ANQGSEA. The CDR3 spans 17 residues. The CDR3 sequence: CSVEDYSGVGTYNEQFF. The CDR3 DNA is TGCAGCGTTGAAGATTATAGCGGGGTGGGTACCTACAATGAGCAGTTCTTC.

This clonotype was seen at least ten times. The chain has TRBV7-2 and TRBJ2-3; D is perhaps TRBD1 (6 bases). This CDR3 comprises 16 residues. Germline loops: CDR1 SGHTA, CDR2 FQGNSA. V was clipped by 5 bases and J by 5 bases, with 20 bases between them. The CDR3 coding sequence is TGTGCCAGCAGCAAAATTAGGGGCAGGGGTAAAGATACGCAGTATTTT. Translation gives CASSKIRGRGKDTQYF.

The table lists this clonotype with many counts. This sequence joins TRBV7-3 and TRBJ2-2; D might be TRBD2 (6 bases). V lost 5 bases and J 0 bases, leaving 10 bases between the germline ends. Per germline, CDR1 SGHTA and CDR2 FQGTGA. The CDR3 totals 15 residues. CDR3 coding DNA: TGTGCCAGCAGCGACTTAGCGGCGAACACCGGGGAGCTGTTTTTT. Amino acid sequence: CASSDLAANTGELFF.

The chain uses TRBV6-2 or TRBV6-3 and TRBJ2-5; 11 bases are shared with TRBD2. V gave up 6 bases and J gave up 4 bases; unmatched junction bases: 7. Germline-derived CDR1 and CDR2 are MNHEY and SVGEGT. The CDR3 length is 15 residues. The CDR3 loop reads CASRPGTSGRETQYF. The CDR3 DNA follows: TGTGCCAGCAGACCCGGGACTAGCGGCCGAGAGACCCAGTACTTC.

The chain combines TRBV5-1 with TRBJ1-1; 7 nucleotides align to TRBD1. Germline V lookup: CDR1 SGHRS, CDR2 YFSETQ. There are 16 residues in the CDR3. J gave up 4 bases and V 2 bases, and 11 bases lay outside the gene matches. CDR3 sequence: CASSFGEGQRSTEAFF. The CDR3 coding sequence is TGCGCCAGCAGCTTCGGTGAGGGACAGAGATCCACTGAAGCTTTCTTT. Together with reference TRBV5-1 and TRBJ1-1, the CDR3 gives the full variable domain: KAGVTQTPRYLIKTRGQQVTLSCSPISGHRSVSWYQQTPGQGLQFLFEYFSETQRNKGNFPGRFSGRQFSNSRSEMNVSTLELGDSALYLCASSFGEGQRSTEAFFGQGTRLTVV.

This clonotype was observed a few times. V is TRBV27 and J is TRBJ1-2; no firm D call. Trimming cost V 8 bases and J 3 bases, with 16 bases left between them. Germline CDR1 MNHEY, CDR2 SMNVEV (reference sequence). This CDR3 is built from 14 residues. As DNA, the CDR3 is TGTGCCAGCCGGCCAGGCATTCGGGACTATGGCTACACCTTC. Translated, it gives CASRPGIRDYGYTF.

Ten or more counts support this clonotype. The chain has TRBV2 and TRBJ1-2; D possibly corresponds to TRBD1 (6 bases). The CDR3 is made up of 15 amino acids. Trimming shortened V by 6 bases and J by 4 bases, and 18 bases separated the two germline ends. Per germline, CDR1 SNHLY and CDR2 FYNNEI. The CDR3 is CASRESRGQTYGYTF. CDR3 bases: TGTGCCAGCAGGGAATCCAGGGGCCAAACCTATGGCTACACCTTC.

V is TRBV12-3 or TRBV12-4 and J is TRBJ2-5; D unclear. The CDR3 consists of 12 residues. V was shortened by 5 bases and J by 1 base, with 5 bases between the two germline ends. The CDR3 DNA follows: TGTGCCAGCAGTCAAATCCAAGAGACCCAGTACTTC. It translates to CASSQIQETQYF.

The table lists this clonotype with many counts. This CDR3 reads CASSRVRSGSSYEQYF. The CDR3 nucleotides read TGTGCCAGCAGCCGCGTGCGGAGCGGAAGCTCCTACGAGCAGTACTTC. This chain uses TRBV11-2 with TRBJ2-7, with a possible D match to TRBD2 (5 bases). CDR3 length: 16 amino acids. Looked up from germline, CDR1 is SGHAT and CDR2 is FQNNGV. The V end lost 5 bases, the J end lost 0 bases, and 17 bases lay between the germline ends.

The chain is built from TRBV20-1 and TRBJ2-7, with a possible D match to TRBD1 (7 bases). Trimming pared 1 base from V and 3 bases from J, leaving 13 bases between. The CDR3 contains 14 residues. Germline V gene data show CDR1 as DFQATT and CDR2 as SNEGSKA (reference sequence). The CDR3 loop is CSARVRQGGYEQYF. The CDR3 DNA reads TGCAGTGCTAGAGTTCGCCAGGGGGGCTACGAGCAGTACTTC.

This clonotype appeared many times. The chain recombines TRBV7-8 with TRBJ2-2, with a possible D match to TRBD2 (6 bases). The CDR3 has 16 residues. Between the trimmed V and J ends, which lost 1 base and 2 bases, there was a span of 11 bases. Germline-derived CDR1 and CDR2 are SGHVS and FQNEAQ. The CDR3 DNA is TGTGCCAGCAGCTTAGTCGGAGGGGCCAACACCGGGGAGCTGTTTTTT. As protein: CASSLVGGANTGELFF.

Points on this clonotype: A much larger clone differs by one base, so this may be a read error. This chain joins TRBV29-1 and TRBJ2-5, with 8 positions matching TRBD2. There are 15 residues in the CDR3. The germline gives CDR1 SQVTM, CDR2 ANQGSEA. The chain's CDR3 is CSVGGLTGGLKTQCF. The CDR3 bases are TGCAGCGTTGGAGGGCTGACGGGAGGGCTGAAGACCCAGTGCTTC. The full variable domain, rest sourced from reference TRBV29-1 and TRBJ2-5, is SAVISQKPSRDICQRGTSLTIQCQVDSQVTMMFWYRQQPGQSLTLIATANQGSEATYESGFVIDKFPISRPNLTFSTLTVSNMSPEDSSIYLCSVGGLTGGLKTQCFGPGTRLLVL.

At least ten counts were recorded for this clonotype. V gene TRBV2 combines with J gene TRBJ2-7; D not resolved. This CDR3 is 12 amino acids long. Germline V lookup: CDR1 SNHLY, CDR2 FYNNEI. The V end lost 6 bases, the J end lost 0 bases, and 6 bases lay between the germline ends. CDR3 loop: CASRGPSYEQYF. The CDR3 DNA reads as TGTGCCAGCAGAGGACCCTCCTACGAGCAGTACTTC.

This clonotype was observed a handful of times. The rearrangement uses TRBV2 and TRBJ2-7; TRBD1 agrees at 12 bases. The germline V gene has CDR1 SNHLY and CDR2 FYNNEI. The V and J ends lost 5 bases and 4 bases, in that order; junction bases with no gene match: 6. The length of the CDR3 is 15 residues. The CDR3 region is CASSRPGQGAYEQYF. CDR3 sequence (DNA): TGTGCCAGCAGTCGGCCGGGACAGGGGGCTTACGAGCAGTACTTC.

The chain combines TRBV7-6 with TRBJ2-7; D gene unclear. V lost 1 base, J lost 9 bases, and 7 bases lay in between. There are 11 residues in the CDR3. Germline loops: CDR1 SGHVS, CDR2 FNYEAQ. The CDR3 region is CASSLDDRQYF. The CDR3 DNA follows: TGTGCCAGCAGCTTAGATGATAGGCAGTACTTC.

This clonotype was seen a few times. The gene calls are TRBV19 and TRBJ1-5; D not certain. Germline V gives CDR1 LNHDA, CDR2 SQIVND (reference sequence). The CDR3 has 14 residues. V was cut by 5 bases and J by 0 bases, with 8 bases left in between. The CDR3 coding sequence is TGTGCCAGTAGTGCCCTCCTTAGCAATCAGCCCCAGCATTTT. It encodes CASSALLSNQPQHF.

This clonotype was detected a few times. The V gene is TRBV12-3 or TRBV12-4, the J gene TRBJ2-6; tentatively, D is TRBD2 (5 bases). V lost 6 bases, J lost 3 bases, and 12 bases lay in between. This CDR3 is 15 amino acids long. CDR3: CASSPGGGGANVLTF. CDR3 DNA: TGTGCCAGCAGCCCCGGCGGAGGTGGGGCCAACGTCCTGACTTTC.

In this sample, this clonotype turned up many times. The rearrangement joins TRBV12-3 or TRBV12-4 to TRBJ2-3; a possible D gene is TRBD1 (6 bases). Trimming removed 6 bases from V and 3 bases from J, with 10 bases in between. CDR3 length: 13 residues. The CDR3 region is CASSRQGTDTQYF. The CDR3 bases are TGTGCCAGCAGCCGCCAGGGGACAGATACGCAGTATTTT.

This clonotype has only one observation. The gene calls are TRBV13 and TRBJ1-1, with 7 bases identical to TRBD1. The CDR3 is 17 amino acids. CDR1 PRHDT and CDR2 FYEKMQ come from the germline V gene (reference sequence). V gave up 1 base and J gave up 6 bases; unmatched junction bases: 14. In nucleotides, the CDR3 is TGTGCCAGCAGCTTAGCCTTAACAGGGGTGGCGGGCTCTGAAGCTTTCTTT. Its protein product is CASSLALTGVAGSEAFF.

This clonotype was found a few times. The chain uses TRBV5-1 and TRBJ1-1; weak D call: TRBD1 (6 bases). Germline V gene lookup returns CDR1 SGHRS and CDR2 YFSETQ. This CDR3 comprises 14 residues. V was pared by 3 bases and J by 3 bases, with 12 bases between. The DNA for the CDR3 is TGCGCCAGCAGCTACCGGGAGGGGGACACTGAAGCTTTCTTT. Protein sequence: CASSYREGDTEAFF.